The clone carrying this T cell receptor beta chain was observed at least ten times. Germline V gene lookup returns CDR1 SGHAT and CDR2 FQNNGV. The trim removed 0 bases at V and 4 bases at J, leaving 13 bases unmatched. This CDR3 is 18 amino acids long. The TCR beta CDR3 regions underwent amplification from RNA transcripts. First-round RT-PCR used HTBI primers; second-round multiplex PCR followed. TCRdb redid the calling of the multiplex PCR reads with MiXCR, one entry per CDR3 protein. The data hold 600,000 to 650,000 distinct CDR3 sequences, with about 20% observed a single time. The data are from a study of Graves' ophthalmopathy and Graves' hyperthyroidism.

The rearrangement joins TRBV11-2 to TRBJ2-5, with 8 bases aligning to TRBD2. The TCR originated in a woman in her late teens or twenties with stable Graves' hyperthyroidism. Some clones in this sample may be carry-over from other donors' samples. Sample: peripheral blood. In DNA form, the CDR3 reads TGTGCCAGCAGCTTAGAAGGCGGAGGCAGCGGGGGATTAGAGACCCAGTACTTC. The encoded protein is CASSLEGGGSGGLETQYF.